The T cell receptor (beta chain) described here comes from a study of T cell responses to AZD1222 COVID-19 vaccine. The protocol was immunoSEQ multiplex PCR, while the TCRdb copy is restricted to in-frame clones and leaves out a portion. The sample has approximately 100,000 clones, roughly nine tenths seen once. This CDR3 has 14 residues. Per germline, CDR1 SGHTA and CDR2 FQGNSA. Trimming pared 5 bases from V and 1 base from J, leaving 12 bases between. J is TRBJ2-7 and V is TRBV7-2; D unresolved. Sample: peripheral blood, taken 28 days after the second AZD1222 dose. This receptor was taken from an adult who received the AZD1222 COVID-19 vaccine. The CDR3, as DNA: TGTGCCAGCAGCCAATATGGGGTTTCCTACGAGCAGTACTTC. Translated: CASSQYGVSYEQYF. The variable domain in full, completed from reference TRBV7-2 and TRBJ2-7, reads GAGVSQSPSNKVTEKGKDVELRCDPISGHTALYWYRQSLGQGLEFLIYFQGNSAPDKSGLPSDRFSAERTGGSVSTLTIQRTQQEDSAVYLCASSQYGVSYEQYFGPGTRLTVT.